This entry concerns a single TCR beta chain. The source of the sample is a study of Ad26.COV2.S vaccination and SARS-CoV-2 variants. Repertoires were generated with immunoSEQ multiplex PCR, while TCRdb's copy carries only in-frame clones and drops some. The table lists fewer than 400,000 clones, around 84% of them singletons. This CDR3 has 14 residues. Trimming cost V 4 bases and J 4 bases, with 11 bases left between them. The V gene's germline CDR1 is SGHRS and CDR2 YFSETQ. The treatment was: roughly 18 received Ad26.COV2.S at low or high dose, single or two shots; several received placebo; per-sample allocation not given. The investigators took samples on day 63 after the first vaccine or placebo injection. This Boston cohort included adults aged 18-55 years. Ad26 vector vaccine expressed Wuhan-strain SARS-CoV-2 spike.

Sequences were derived from peripheral blood, sampled in a trial of Ad26.COV2.S vaccine versus placebo. The receptor comes from a person aged 18-65 years who received the Ad26.COV2.S COVID-19 vaccine or a placebo. The genes are TRBV5-1 and TRBJ2-2; D perhaps matches TRBD1 (5 bases). Here the CDR3 DNA reads TGCGCCAGCAGCCCCAACAGGCTCACCGGGGAGCTGTTTTTT. Amino acid sequence: CASSPNRLTGELFF.